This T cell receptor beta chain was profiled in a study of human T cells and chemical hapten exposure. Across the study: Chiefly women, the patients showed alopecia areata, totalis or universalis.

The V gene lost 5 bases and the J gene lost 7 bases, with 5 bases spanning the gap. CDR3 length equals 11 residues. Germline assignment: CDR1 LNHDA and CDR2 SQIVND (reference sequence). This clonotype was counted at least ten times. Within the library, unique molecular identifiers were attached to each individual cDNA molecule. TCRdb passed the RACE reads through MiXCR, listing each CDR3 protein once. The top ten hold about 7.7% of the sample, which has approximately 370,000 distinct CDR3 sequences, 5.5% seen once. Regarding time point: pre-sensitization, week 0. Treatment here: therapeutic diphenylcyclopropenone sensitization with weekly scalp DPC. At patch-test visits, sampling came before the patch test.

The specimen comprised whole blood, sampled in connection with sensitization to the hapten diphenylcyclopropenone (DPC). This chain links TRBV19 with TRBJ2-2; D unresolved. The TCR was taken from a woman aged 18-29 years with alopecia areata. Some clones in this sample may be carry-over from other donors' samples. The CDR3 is CASSGFGELFF. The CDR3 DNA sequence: TGTGCCAGTAGTGGGTTCGGGGAGCTGTTTTTT.